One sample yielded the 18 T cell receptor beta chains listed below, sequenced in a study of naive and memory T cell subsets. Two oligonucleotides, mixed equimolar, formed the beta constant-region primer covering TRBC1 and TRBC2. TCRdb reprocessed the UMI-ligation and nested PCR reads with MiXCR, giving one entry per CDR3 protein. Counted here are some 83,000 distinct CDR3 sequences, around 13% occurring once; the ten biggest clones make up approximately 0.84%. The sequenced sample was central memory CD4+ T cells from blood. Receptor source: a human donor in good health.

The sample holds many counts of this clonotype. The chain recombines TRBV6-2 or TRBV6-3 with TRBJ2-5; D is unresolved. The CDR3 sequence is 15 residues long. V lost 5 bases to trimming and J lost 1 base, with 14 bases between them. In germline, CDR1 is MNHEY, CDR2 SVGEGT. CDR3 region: CASSPGRRSQETQYF. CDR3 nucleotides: TGTGCCAGCAGTCCCGGGCGCAGATCCCAAGAGACCCAGTACTTC.

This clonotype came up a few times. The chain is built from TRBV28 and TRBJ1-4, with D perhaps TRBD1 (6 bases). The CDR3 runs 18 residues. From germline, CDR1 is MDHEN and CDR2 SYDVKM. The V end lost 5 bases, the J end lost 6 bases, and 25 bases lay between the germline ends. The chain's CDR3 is CASSPQGRWGLWDEKLFF. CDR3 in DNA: TGTGCCAGCAGTCCCCAAGGGAGATGGGGGCTGTGGGATGAAAAACTGTTTTTT.

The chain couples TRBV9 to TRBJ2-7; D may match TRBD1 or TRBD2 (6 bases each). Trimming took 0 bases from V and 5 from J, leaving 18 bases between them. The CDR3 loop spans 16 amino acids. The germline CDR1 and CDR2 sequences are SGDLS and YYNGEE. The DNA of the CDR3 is TGTGCCAGCAGCGTAGGTCTAGGGGGGCAATTCAACGAGCAGTACTTC. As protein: CASSVGLGGQFNEQYF. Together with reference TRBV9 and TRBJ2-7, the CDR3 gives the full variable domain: DSGVTQTPKHLITATGQRVTLRCSPRSGDLSVYWYQQSLDQGLQFLIQYYNGEERAKGNILERFSAQQFPDLHSELNLSSLELGDSALYFCASSVGLGGQFNEQYFGPGTRLTVT.

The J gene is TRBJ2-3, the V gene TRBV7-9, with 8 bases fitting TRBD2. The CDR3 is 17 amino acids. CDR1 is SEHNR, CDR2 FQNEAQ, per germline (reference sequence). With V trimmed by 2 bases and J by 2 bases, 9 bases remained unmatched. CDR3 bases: TGTGCCAGCAGCTTATTAAGGACTAGCTACCTCACAGATACGCAGTATTTT. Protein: CASSLLRTSYLTDTQYF.

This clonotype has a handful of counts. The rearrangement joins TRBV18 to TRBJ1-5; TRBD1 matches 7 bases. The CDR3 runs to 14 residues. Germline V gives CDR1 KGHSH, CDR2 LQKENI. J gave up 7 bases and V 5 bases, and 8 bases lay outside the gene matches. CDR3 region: CASSEDRLEQPQHF. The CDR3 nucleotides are TGTGCCAGCTCAGAGGACAGGCTCGAACAGCCCCAGCATTTT.

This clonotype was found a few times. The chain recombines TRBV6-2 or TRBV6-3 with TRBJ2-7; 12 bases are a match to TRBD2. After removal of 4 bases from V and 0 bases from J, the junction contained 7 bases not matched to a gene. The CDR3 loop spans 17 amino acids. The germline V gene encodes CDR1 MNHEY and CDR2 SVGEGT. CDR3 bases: TGTGCCAGCAGTTGGAGACTAGCGGGAGTTCCCTCCTACGAGCAGTACTTC. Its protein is CASSWRLAGVPSYEQYF.

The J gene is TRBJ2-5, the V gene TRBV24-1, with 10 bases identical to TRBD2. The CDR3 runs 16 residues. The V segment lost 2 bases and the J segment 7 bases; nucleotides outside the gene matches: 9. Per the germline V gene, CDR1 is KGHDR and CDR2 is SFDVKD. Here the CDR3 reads CATSDSASGGSGTQYF. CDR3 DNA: TGTGCCACCAGTGATTCGGCTAGCGGGGGAAGTGGGACCCAGTACTTC.

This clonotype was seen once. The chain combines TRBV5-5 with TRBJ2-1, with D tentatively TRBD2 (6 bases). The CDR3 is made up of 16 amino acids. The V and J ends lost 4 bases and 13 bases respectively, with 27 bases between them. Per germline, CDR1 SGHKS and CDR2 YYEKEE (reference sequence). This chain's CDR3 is CASSRDGGHKRVGQFF. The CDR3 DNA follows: TGTGCCAGCAGCCGGGACGGAGGACATAAGCGGGTCGGTCAGTTCTTC.

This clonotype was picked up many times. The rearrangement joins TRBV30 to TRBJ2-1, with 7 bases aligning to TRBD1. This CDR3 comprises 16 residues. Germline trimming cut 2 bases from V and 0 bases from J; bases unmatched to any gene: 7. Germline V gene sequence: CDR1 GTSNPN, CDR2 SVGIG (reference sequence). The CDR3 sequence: CAWSLVTGRSYNEQFF. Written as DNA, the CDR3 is TGTGCCTGGAGTCTTGTGACAGGGCGCTCCTACAATGAGCAGTTCTTC.

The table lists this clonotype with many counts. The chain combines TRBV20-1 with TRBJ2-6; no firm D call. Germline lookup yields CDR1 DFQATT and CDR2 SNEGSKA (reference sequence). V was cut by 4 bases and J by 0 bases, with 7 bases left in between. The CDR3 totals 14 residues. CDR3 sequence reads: CSANILSGANVLTF. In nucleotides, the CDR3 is TGCAGTGCTAATATCCTCTCTGGGGCCAACGTCCTGACTTTC.

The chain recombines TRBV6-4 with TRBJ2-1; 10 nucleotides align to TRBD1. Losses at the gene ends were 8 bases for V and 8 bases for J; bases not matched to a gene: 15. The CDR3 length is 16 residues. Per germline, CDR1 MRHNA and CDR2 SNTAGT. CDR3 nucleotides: TGTGCCAGCGGCAAAACCGGGACAGGGGTCAGGGATGAGCAGTTCTTC. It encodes CASGKTGTGVRDEQFF.

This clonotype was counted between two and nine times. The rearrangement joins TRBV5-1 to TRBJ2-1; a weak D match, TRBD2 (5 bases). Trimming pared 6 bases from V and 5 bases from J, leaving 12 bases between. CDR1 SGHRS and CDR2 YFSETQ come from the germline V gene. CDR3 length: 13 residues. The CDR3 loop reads CASKESGHNEQFF. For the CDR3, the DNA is TGCGCCAGCAAGGAGAGCGGCCACAATGAGCAGTTCTTC.

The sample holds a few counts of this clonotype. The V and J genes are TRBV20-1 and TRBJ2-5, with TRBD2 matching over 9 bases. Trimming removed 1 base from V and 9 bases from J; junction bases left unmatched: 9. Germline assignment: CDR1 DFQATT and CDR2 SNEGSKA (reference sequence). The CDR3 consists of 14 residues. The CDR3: CSARVASGDGAQYF. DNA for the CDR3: TGCAGTGCTAGAGTGGCTAGCGGGGACGGGGCCCAGTACTTC.

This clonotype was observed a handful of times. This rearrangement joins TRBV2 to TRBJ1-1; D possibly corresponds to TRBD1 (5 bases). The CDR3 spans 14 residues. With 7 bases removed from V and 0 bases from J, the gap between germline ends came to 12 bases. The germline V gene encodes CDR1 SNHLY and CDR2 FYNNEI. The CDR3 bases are TGTGCCAGCACATACGAGGGGTTGAACACTGAAGCTTTCTTT. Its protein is CASTYEGLNTEAFF.

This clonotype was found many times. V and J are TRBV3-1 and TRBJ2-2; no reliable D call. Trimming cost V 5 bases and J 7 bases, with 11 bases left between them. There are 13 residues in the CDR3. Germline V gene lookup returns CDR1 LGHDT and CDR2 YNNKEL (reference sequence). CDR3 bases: TGTGCCAGCAGCTATGGACCGAACGGGGAGCTGTTTTTT. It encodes CASSYGPNGELFF.

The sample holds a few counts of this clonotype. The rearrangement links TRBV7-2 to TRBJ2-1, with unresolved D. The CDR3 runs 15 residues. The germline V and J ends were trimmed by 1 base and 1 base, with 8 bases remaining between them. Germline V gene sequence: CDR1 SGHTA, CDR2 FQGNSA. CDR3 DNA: TGTGCCAGCAGCTTAGGTTGGGGTTCCTACAATGAGCAGTTCTTC. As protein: CASSLGWGSYNEQFF.

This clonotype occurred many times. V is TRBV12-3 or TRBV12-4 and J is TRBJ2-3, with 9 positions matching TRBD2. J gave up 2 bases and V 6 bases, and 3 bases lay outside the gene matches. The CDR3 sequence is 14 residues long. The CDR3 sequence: CASRIAGDTDTQYF. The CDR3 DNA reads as TGTGCCAGCAGAATAGCGGGGGACACAGATACGCAGTATTTT.

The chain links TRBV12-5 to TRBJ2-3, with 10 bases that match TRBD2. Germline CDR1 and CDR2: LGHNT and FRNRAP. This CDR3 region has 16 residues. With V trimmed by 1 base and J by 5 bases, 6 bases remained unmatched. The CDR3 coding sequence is TGTGCTAGTGGTTTGGGCCTAGCGGGAGTTGGAGATACGCAGTATTTT. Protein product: CASGLGLAGVGDTQYF.